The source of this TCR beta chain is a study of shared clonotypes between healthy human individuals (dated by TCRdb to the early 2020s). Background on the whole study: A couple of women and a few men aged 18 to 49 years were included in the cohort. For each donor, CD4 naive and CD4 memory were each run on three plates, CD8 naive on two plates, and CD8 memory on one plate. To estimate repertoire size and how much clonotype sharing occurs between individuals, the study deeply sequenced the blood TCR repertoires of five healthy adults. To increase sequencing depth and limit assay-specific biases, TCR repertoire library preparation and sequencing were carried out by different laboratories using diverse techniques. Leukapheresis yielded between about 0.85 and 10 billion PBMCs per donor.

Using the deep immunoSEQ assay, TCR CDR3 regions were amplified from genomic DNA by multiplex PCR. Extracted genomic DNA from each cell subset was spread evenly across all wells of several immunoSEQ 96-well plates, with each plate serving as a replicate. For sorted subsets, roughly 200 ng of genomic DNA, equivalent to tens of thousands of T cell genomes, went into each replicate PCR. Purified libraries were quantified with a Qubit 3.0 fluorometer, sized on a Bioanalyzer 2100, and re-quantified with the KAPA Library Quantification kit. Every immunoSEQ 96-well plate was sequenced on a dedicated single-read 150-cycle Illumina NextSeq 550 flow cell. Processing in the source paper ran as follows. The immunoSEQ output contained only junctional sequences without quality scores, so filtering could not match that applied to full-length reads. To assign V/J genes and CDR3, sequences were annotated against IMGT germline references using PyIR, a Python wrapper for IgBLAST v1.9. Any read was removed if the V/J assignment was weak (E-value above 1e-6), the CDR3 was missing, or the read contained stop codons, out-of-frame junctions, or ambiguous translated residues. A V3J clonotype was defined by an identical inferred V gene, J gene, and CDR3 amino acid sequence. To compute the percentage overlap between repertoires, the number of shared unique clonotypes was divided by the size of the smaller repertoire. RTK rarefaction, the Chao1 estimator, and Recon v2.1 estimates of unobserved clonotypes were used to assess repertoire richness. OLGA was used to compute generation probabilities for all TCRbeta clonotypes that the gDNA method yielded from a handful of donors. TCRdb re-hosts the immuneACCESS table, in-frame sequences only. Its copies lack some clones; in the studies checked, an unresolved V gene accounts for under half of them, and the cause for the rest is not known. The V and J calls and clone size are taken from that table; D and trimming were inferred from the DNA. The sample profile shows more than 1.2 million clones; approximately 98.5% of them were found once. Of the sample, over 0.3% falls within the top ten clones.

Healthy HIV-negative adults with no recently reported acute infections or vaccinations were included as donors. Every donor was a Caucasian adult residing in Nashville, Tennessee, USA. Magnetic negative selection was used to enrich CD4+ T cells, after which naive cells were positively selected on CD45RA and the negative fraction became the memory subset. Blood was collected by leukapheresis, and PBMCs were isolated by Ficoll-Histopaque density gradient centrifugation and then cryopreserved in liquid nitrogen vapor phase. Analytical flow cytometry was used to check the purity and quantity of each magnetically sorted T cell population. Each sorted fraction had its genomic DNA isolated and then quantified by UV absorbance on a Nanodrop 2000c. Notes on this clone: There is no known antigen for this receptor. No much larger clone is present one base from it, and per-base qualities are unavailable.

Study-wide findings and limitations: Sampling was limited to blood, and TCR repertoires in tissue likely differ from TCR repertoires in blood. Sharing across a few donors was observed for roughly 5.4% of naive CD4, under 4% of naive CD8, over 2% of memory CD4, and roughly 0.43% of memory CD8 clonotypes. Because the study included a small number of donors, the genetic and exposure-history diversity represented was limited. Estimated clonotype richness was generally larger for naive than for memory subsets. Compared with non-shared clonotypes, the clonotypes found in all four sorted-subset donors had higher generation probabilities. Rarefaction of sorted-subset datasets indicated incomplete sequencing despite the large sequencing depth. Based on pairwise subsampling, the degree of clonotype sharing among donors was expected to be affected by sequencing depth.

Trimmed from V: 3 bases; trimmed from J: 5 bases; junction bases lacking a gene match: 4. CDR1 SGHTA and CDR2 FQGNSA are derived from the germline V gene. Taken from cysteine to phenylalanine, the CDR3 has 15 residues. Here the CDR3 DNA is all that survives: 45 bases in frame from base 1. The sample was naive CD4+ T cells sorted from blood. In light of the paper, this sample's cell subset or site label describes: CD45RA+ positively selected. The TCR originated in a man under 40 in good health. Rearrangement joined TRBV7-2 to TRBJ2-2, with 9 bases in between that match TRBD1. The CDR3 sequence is CASSFDRGSTGELFF. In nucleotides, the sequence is TGTGCCAGCAGCTTCGACAGGGGGAGTACCGGGGAGCTGTTTTTT.